The 23 T cell receptor beta chains below come from one sample, sequenced in a study of shared clonotypes between healthy human individuals. Sequenced by immunoSEQ multiplex PCR; TCRdb stores in-frame clones only, minus some. The sample consists of a few hundred thousand clones, around 97% of them appearing once. Sequenced material: naive CD4+ T cells sorted from blood. The subset denotes: CD45RA+ positively selected. The receptors originated from a woman aged 25 to 45 in good health.

This clone was detected once. The rearrangement joins TRBV18 to TRBJ2-1, with 9 positions matching TRBD2. With V trimmed by 1 base and J by 4 bases, 11 bases remained unmatched. CDR1 is KGHSH, CDR2 LQKENI, per germline. CDR3 length equals 18 residues. The DNA of the CDR3 is TGTGCCAGCTCACCACTTAGCGGGAGTTATCTCGGGTACAATGAGCAGTTCTTC. Encoded protein: CASSPLSGSYLGYNEQFF.

V usage is TRBV18 and J usage is TRBJ1-1; the D gene is possibly TRBD1 (5 bases). With 2 bases removed from V and 7 bases from J, the gap between germline ends came to 8 bases. The CDR3 has 12 residues. CDR1 is KGHSH, CDR2 LQKENI, per germline. Here the CDR3 reads CASSPGAHEAFF. In nucleotides, the CDR3 is TGTGCCAGCTCACCAGGGGCGCATGAAGCTTTCTTT.

Note on this clone: This sample also contains other DNA sequences that code for the same CDR3. The chain joins TRBV5-1 to TRBJ2-5; D gene uncertain. This CDR3 region has 14 residues. The V end lost 0 bases, the J end lost 2 bases, and 8 bases lay between the germline ends. CDR1 is SGHRS, CDR2 YFSETQ, per germline. The CDR3 reads CASSLAPGQETQYF. CDR3 bases: TGCGCCAGCAGCTTGGCGCCCGGACAAGAGACCCAGTACTTC.

The rearrangement uses TRBV7-9 and TRBJ1-3; maybe TRBD1 (5 bases). V was trimmed by 2 bases and J by 0 bases, leaving 8 bases between them. Germline V lookup: CDR1 SEHNR, CDR2 FQNEAQ (reference sequence). The CDR3 runs 15 residues. For the CDR3, the DNA is TGTGCCAGCAGCTTATCTGACAGCTCTGGAAACACCATATATTTT. It encodes CASSLSDSSGNTIYF.

This rearrangement joins TRBV7-2 to TRBJ1-3, with TRBD1 matching over 10 bases. CDR1 SGHTA and CDR2 FQGNSA come from the germline V gene. The CDR3 sequence is 16 residues long. Unmatched junction bases numbered 6, after V lost 6 bases and J lost 1 base. CDR3 nucleotides: TGTGCCAGCAGACAGACAGGGGGCTTTTCTGGAAACACCATATATTTT. Protein product: CASRQTGGFSGNTIYF.

V and J are TRBV10-2 and TRBJ2-5; D might be TRBD1 (5 bases). The length of the CDR3 is 13 residues. Trimming cost V 7 bases and J 2 bases, with 11 bases left between them. The germline gives CDR1 WSHSY, CDR2 SAAADI. The CDR3 loop is CASTRGVQETQYF. The CDR3 DNA follows: TGCGCCAGCACTAGGGGCGTTCAAGAGACCCAGTACTTC.

This chain uses TRBV27 with TRBJ1-6; 8 bases are shared with TRBD1. V was pared by 2 bases and J by 11 bases, with 5 bases of the junction left unmatched. Germline V lookup: CDR1 MNHEY, CDR2 SMNVEV (reference sequence). The CDR3 is 14 amino acids. The CDR3, as DNA: TGTGCCAGCAGTTTAAGACAGGGGTCGACACCCCTCCACTTT. It specifies CASSLRQGSTPLHF.

The chain employs TRBV6-1 and TRBJ1-4; tentatively, D is TRBD1 (6 bases). From germline, CDR1 is MNHNS and CDR2 SASEGT. With 2 bases removed from V and 8 bases from J, the gap between germline ends came to 15 bases. The CDR3 is 15 amino acids. This chain's CDR3 is CASSEIWQGNEKLFF. The CDR3, as DNA: TGTGCCAGCAGTGAAATATGGCAGGGGAACGAAAAACTGTTTTTT.

CDR3 protein: CASSLGNSQVIEKLFF. For the CDR3, the DNA is TGTGCCAGCAGCTTAGGAAACTCTCAAGTAATTGAAAAACTGTTTTTT. The chain carries TRBV7-9 and TRBJ1-4, with no clear D. There are 16 residues in the CDR3. The germline gives CDR1 SEHNR, CDR2 FQNEAQ (reference sequence). V lost 1 base to trimming and J lost 7 bases, with 16 bases between them.

J is TRBJ2-1 and V is TRBV7-2, with 11 bases identical to TRBD2. The trim removed 4 bases at V and 9 bases at J, leaving 8 bases unmatched. The CDR3 loop spans 15 amino acids. Germline V gives CDR1 SGHTA, CDR2 FQGNSA. CDR3 bases: TGTGCCAGCAGCTCAGGGACTAGCGGTGTCCGTGAGCAGTTCTTC. This codes for CASSSGTSGVREQFF.

The chain employs TRBV6-5 and TRBJ2-7; TRBD1 agrees at 8 bases. J lost 2 bases, V lost 5 bases, and 8 bases had no gene match. The CDR3 has 15 amino acids. CDR1 MNHEY and CDR2 SVGAGI come from the germline V gene. DNA for the CDR3: TGTGCCAGCAGTCAGGACAGGGATCCGACCTACGAGCAGTACTTC. This gives the protein CASSQDRDPTYEQYF.

J is TRBJ1-5 and V is TRBV19, with 10 nucleotides matching TRBD1. The CDR3 contains 13 residues. V was pared by 8 bases and J by 7 bases, with 5 bases of the junction left unmatched. Germline V lookup: CDR1 LNHDA, CDR2 SQIVND (reference sequence). The CDR3 coding sequence is TGTGCCAGTGGTCGGACAGGGGGACAGCCCCAGCATTTT. This codes for CASGRTGGQPQHF.

The chain employs TRBV11-2 and TRBJ2-2; 8 positions match TRBD2. This CDR3 has 15 amino acids. The V gene end was trimmed by 5 bases and the J gene end by 5 bases; junction bases not matched to a gene: 7. Germline V gene sequence: CDR1 SGHAT, CDR2 FQNNGV. DNA of the CDR3: TGTGCCAGCAGCCCCGGGACTAGAAAAACCGGGGAGCTGTTTTTT. This sequence encodes CASSPGTRKTGELFF.

The chain has TRBV6-1 and TRBJ2-6; 9 nucleotides align to TRBD1. Trimming cost V 4 bases and J 4 bases; bases outside gene matches: 8. This CDR3 spans 17 amino acids. The germline gives CDR1 MNHNS, CDR2 SASEGT. CDR3 region: CASSAGQGRRGANVLTF. The CDR3 DNA sequence: TGTGCCAGCAGTGCGGGACAGGGACGGAGGGGGGCCAACGTCCTGACTTTC.

On this clone: Other DNA sequences within the sample encode an identical CDR3. The V and J genes are TRBV10-2 and TRBJ2-5; D is perhaps TRBD1 (5 bases). The V gene's germline CDR1 is WSHSY and CDR2 SAAADI. The CDR3 sequence is 13 residues long. Trimming cost V 2 bases and J 1 base, with 5 bases left between them. For the CDR3, the DNA is TGCGCCAGCAGTGAGACAGGCCAAGAGACCCAGTACTTC. As protein: CASSETGQETQYF.

This chain links TRBV6-1 with TRBJ2-2; the match to TRBD2 covers 12 bases. The CDR3 extends over 15 amino acids. Germline CDR1 reads MNHNS; CDR2 reads SASEGT. V lost 4 bases, J lost 5 bases, and 2 bases stayed unmatched. Written as DNA, the CDR3 is TGTGCCAGCAGTGGACTAGCGGGAGTTACCGGGGAGCTGTTTTTT. The encoded protein is CASSGLAGVTGELFF.

The rearrangement joins TRBV7-9 to TRBJ2-5; D not resolved. V was pared by 6 bases and J by 1 base, with 18 bases between. Germline V gene data show CDR1 as SEHNR and CDR2 as FQNEAQ (reference sequence). The CDR3 has 16 amino acids. CDR3 residues: CASRPSRLRIQETQYF. The CDR3 DNA reads TGTGCCAGCAGACCCTCCCGGCTCAGAATCCAAGAGACCCAGTACTTC.

The V call is TRBV9, the J call TRBJ2-1, with 9 bases aligning to TRBD2. Germline CDR1 SGDLS, CDR2 YYNGEE. CDR3 length: 17 residues. V lost 3 bases, J lost 2 bases, and 9 bases stayed unmatched. CDR3 DNA: TGTGCCAGCAGCGGGCGGACTAGCGAGCTTACCTACAATGAGCAGTTCTTC. This codes for CASSGRTSELTYNEQFF. Complete variable domain (other parts from reference TRBV9 and TRBJ2-1): DSGVTQTPKHLITATGQRVTLRCSPRSGDLSVYWYQQSLDQGLQFLIQYYNGEERAKGNILERFSAQQFPDLHSELNLSSLELGDSALYFCASSGRTSELTYNEQFFGPGTRLTVL.

A note on this clone: Different DNA sequences within this sample yield the same CDR3. The chain combines TRBV28 with TRBJ2-1; D unclear. The CDR3 extends over 12 amino acids. The germline V gene has CDR1 MDHEN and CDR2 SYDVKM. Trimming removed 6 bases from V and 3 bases from J, with 6 bases in between. The CDR3 DNA reads as TGTGCCAGCAGCCTAAACTACAATGAGCAGTTCTTC. Translated: CASSLNYNEQFF.

The chain has TRBV4-2 and TRBJ1-1, with D possibly TRBD1 on 6 matching bases. The V end was cut by 0 bases, the J end by 1 base, with 6 bases between. The CDR3 spans 14 residues. The germline V gene encodes CDR1 LGHNA and CDR2 YNFKEQ. CDR3 sequence (DNA): TGTGCCAGCAGCCAAGAAGGGGGGAACACTGAAGCTTTCTTT. Protein sequence: CASSQEGGNTEAFF.

The sample holds a few counts of this clone. V and J are TRBV7-9 and TRBJ1-1; a weak D match, TRBD1 (6 bases). Germline assignment: CDR1 SEHNR and CDR2 FQNEAQ (reference sequence). V was shortened by 1 base and J by 0 bases, with 9 bases between the two germline ends. CDR3 size: 15 residues. CDR3 in DNA: TGTGCCAGCAGCTTAGGGACAGCTATGAACACTGAAGCTTTCTTT. Protein product: CASSLGTAMNTEAFF.

The rearrangement links TRBV18 to TRBJ1-1, with a weak D call TRBD1 (5 bases). V dropped 3 bases and J dropped 1 base, with 12 bases sitting between them. The CDR3 is made up of 15 amino acids. Germline assignment: CDR1 KGHSH and CDR2 LQKENI. CDR3 in DNA: TGTGCCAGCTCACCGCGGGACGGACCGAACACTGAAGCTTTCTTT. Protein: CASSPRDGPNTEAFF.

The V gene is TRBV14, the J gene TRBJ2-2; a possible D gene is TRBD1 (6 bases). The V gene lost 5 bases and the J gene lost 5 bases, with 15 bases spanning the gap. Germline CDR1 and CDR2: SGHDN and FVKESK. The CDR3 runs 15 residues. The chain's CDR3 is CASSKKSGDTGELFF. The CDR3 nucleotides are TGTGCCAGCAGCAAAAAATCAGGGGATACCGGGGAGCTGTTTTTT.